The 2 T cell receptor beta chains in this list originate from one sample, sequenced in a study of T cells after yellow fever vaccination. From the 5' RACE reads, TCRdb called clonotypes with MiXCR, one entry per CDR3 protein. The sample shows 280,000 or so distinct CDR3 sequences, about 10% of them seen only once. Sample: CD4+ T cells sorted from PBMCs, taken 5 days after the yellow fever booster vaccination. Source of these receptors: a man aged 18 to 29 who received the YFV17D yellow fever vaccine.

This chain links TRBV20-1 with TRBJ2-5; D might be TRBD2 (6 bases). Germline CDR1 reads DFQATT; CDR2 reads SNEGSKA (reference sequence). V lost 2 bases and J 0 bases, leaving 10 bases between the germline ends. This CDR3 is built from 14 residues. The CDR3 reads CSARLAGNQETQYF. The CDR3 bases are TGCAGTGCTAGACTTGCGGGGAACCAAGAGACCCAGTACTTC.

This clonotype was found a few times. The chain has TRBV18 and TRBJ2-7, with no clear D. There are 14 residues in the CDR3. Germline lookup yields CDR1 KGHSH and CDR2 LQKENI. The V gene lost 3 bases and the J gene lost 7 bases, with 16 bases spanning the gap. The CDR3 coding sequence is TGTGCCAGCTCACCCCCCGGTAGGATGGAGGAGCAGTACGTC. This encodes CASSPPGRMEEQYV.